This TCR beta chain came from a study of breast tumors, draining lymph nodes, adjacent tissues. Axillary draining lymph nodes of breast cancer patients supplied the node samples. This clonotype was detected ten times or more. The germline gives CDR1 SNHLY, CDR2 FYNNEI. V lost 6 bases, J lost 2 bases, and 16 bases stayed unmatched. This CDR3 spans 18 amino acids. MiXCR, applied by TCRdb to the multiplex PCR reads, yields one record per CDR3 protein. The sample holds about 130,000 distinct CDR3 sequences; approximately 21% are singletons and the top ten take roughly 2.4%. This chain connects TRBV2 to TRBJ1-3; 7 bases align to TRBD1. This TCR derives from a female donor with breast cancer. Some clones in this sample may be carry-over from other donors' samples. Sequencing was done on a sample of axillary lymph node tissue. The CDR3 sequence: CASSVGMEPGTAGNTIYF. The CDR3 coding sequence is TGTGCCAGCAGCGTCGGGATGGAACCCGGGACAGCTGGAAACACCATATATTTT.